Each of the 8 T cell receptor beta chains below was sequenced from the same sample in a study of cytomegalovirus exposure and HLA in healthy donors. A multiplex PCR was run with 60 Vbeta primers and 13 Jbeta primers. Only in-frame clones appear in the TCRdb table, and some are missing; sequencing was by immunoSEQ multiplex PCR. The sample has over 100,000 clones; just under 75% are singletons. The specimen was PBMCs. The receptor set was obtained from a man in his forties in good health and CMV-seropositive.

The chain employs TRBV6-4 and TRBJ1-1, with a tentative D call TRBD1 (5 bases). V lost 5 bases to trimming and J lost 3 bases, with 28 bases between them. The CDR3 loop spans 19 amino acids. Germline V lookup: CDR1 MRHNA, CDR2 SNTAGT. CDR3 DNA: TGTGCCAGCAGTCGCGTTTTGTGGGCTCAGGGAGGGGAGTACACTGAAGCTTTCTTT. It codes for CASSRVLWAQGGEYTEAFF.

The chain couples TRBV5-1 to TRBJ1-1; D might be TRBD1 (5 bases). This CDR3 is built from 14 residues. Trimming took off 4 bases at V and 4 bases at J, with 14 bases between the two ends. Germline lookup yields CDR1 SGHRS and CDR2 YFSETQ. The CDR3 DNA is TGCGCCAGCAGCCCCACCGCGGGGGGCACTGAAGCTTTCTTT. Its protein product is CASSPTAGGTEAFF.

As regards this clone: The junction shows a germline mismatch at one end, possibly a read error. The rearrangement joins TRBV4-2 to TRBJ1-5; TRBD1 agrees at 7 bases. The CDR3 runs to 16 residues. Germline V lookup: CDR1 LGHNA, CDR2 YNFKEQ. The CDR3 DNA reads TGTGCCAGCAGCCAAGAACCCCAGCAGGGGGGCCAGCGCCAGCATTTT. It yields the protein CASSQEPQQGGQRQHF.

The chain links TRBV19 to TRBJ1-5, with a possible D match to TRBD1 (6 bases). Germline V CDR1 and CDR2: LNHDA, SQIVND (reference sequence). V was cut by 5 bases and J by 8 bases, with 10 bases left in between. This CDR3 is built from 12 residues. The CDR3 region is CASSLWDKPQHF. DNA of the CDR3: TGTGCCAGTAGTCTCTGGGACAAGCCCCAGCATTTT.

The chain couples TRBV6-5 to TRBJ1-2; 7 nucleotides agree with TRBD1. The CDR3 runs 16 residues. The germline V gene has CDR1 MNHEY and CDR2 SVGAGI. V dropped 4 bases and J dropped 3; count of bases not matched to a gene: 11. The CDR3 loop is CASSSPGQLPYYGYTF. The CDR3 DNA is TGTGCCAGCAGTTCCCCGGGACAGTTGCCTTACTATGGCTACACCTTC.

The chain uses TRBV15 and TRBJ2-2; the match to TRBD1 covers 8 bases. V shed 3 bases, J shed 4 bases, and the junction held 4 bases outside the gene matches. The CDR3 length is 15 residues. The V gene's germline CDR1 is LNHNV and CDR2 YYDKDF (reference sequence). The CDR3 DNA is TGTGCCACCAGCAGGGGGACAGGACCCACCGGGGAGCTGTTTTTT. This codes for CATSRGTGPTGELFF.

The rearrangement uses TRBV19 and TRBJ2-3; TRBD1 agrees at 10 bases. There are 16 residues in the CDR3. Per germline, CDR1 LNHDA and CDR2 SQIVND (reference sequence). V lost 3 bases to trimming and J lost 3 bases; unmatched junction nucleotides: 6. The CDR3 sequence is CASSMLQGQGTDTQYF. The CDR3 nucleotides are TGTGCCAGTAGTATGCTGCAGGGACAGGGGACAGATACGCAGTATTTT.

This chain links TRBV19 with TRBJ1-3, with 8 bases lining up with TRBD1. There are 14 residues in the CDR3. CDR1 is LNHDA, CDR2 SQIVND, per germline (reference sequence). J lost 2 bases, V lost 8 bases, and 5 bases had no gene match. The DNA for the CDR3 is TGTGCCAGTTCCACAGGGGGGACTGGAAACACCATATATTTT. Encoded protein: CASSTGGTGNTIYF.